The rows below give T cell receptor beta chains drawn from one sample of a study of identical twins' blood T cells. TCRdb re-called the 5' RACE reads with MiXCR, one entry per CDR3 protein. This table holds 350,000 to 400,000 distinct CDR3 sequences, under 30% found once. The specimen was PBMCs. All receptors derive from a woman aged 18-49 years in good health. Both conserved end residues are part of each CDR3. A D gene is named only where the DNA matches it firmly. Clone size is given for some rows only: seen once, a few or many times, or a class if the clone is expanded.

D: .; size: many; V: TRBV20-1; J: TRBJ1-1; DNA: TGCAGTGCCCCCTTAAGGGTGGGAACTGAAGCTTTCTTT; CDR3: CSAPLRVGTEAFF
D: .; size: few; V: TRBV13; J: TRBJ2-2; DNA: TGTGCCAGCAGCTTACCCCCAGGGAGCACCGGGGAGCTGTTTTTT; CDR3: CASSLPPGSTGELFF
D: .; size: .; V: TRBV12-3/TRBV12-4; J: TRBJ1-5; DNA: TGTGCCAGCAGTTTCGGGGGTCCGAGCAATCAGCCCCAGCATTTT; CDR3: CASSFGGPSNQPQHF
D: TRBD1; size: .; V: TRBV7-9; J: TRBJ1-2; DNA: TGTGCCAGCATCGAGACAGGGGGCAACTATGGCTACACCTTC; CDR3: CASIETGGNYGYTF
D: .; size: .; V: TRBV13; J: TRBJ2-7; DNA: TGTGCCAGCAGCTTTTCCCTCTACGAGCAGTACTTC; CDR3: CASSFSLYEQYF
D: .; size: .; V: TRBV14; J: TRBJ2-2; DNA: TGTGCCAGCAGTAACGTCCAAGGCACTGTGAACACCGGGGAGCTGTTTTTT; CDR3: CASSNVQGTVNTGELFF
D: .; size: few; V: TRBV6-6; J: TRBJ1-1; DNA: TGTGCCAGCAGTTTCTCGGGGGGCTTCGGTGAAGCTTTCTTT; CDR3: CASSFSGGFGEAFF
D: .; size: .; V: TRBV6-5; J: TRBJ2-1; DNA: TGTGCCAGCAGTTACTCGGGGGTTTACAATGAGCAGTTCTTC; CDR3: CASSYSGVYNEQFF
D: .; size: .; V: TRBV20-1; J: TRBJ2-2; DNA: TGCAGTGCTAGATACACGGGTTCGGCCGGGGAGCTGTTTTTT; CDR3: CSARYTGSAGELFF
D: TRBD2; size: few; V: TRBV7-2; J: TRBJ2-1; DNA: TGTGCCAGCAGCTTATCCGGGACTAGCTTCAATGAGCAGTTCTTC; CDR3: CASSLSGTSFNEQFF
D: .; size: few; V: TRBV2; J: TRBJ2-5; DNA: TGTGCCAGCCAATCCTCGACAGGGCGGGGAGAGACCCAGTACTTC; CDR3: CASQSSTGRGETQYF
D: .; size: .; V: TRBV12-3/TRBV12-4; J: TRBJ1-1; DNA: TGTGCCAGCACCAATGGACCACTGAACACTGAAGCTTTCTTT; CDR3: CASTNGPLNTEAFF
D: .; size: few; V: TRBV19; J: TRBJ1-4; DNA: TGTGCCAGTAGTCGACACATGGGACGAGTTCCAAAACTGTTTTTT; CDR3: CASSRHMGRVPKLFF
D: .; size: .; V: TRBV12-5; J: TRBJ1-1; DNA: TGTGCCTCAAATCGGGGAGGTGAAGCTTTCTTT; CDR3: CASNRGGEAFF
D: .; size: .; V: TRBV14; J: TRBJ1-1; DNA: TGTGCCAGCAGCCAAGGCCCAGAGACTGAAGCTTTCTTT; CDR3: CASSQGPETEAFF
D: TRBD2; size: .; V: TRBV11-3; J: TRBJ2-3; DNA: TGTGCCAGCAGCGTGATGGGACTAGCCCCCTCCACAGATACGCAGTATTTT; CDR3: CASSVMGLAPSTDTQYF
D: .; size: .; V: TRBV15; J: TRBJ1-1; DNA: TGTGCCACCAGCAGAGTCAAGAGAATGAACACTGAAGCTTTCTTT; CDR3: CATSRVKRMNTEAFF
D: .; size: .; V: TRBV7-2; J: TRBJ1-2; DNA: TGTGCCAGCAGCTTAGTTCAGTATGGCTACACCTTC; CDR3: CASSLVQYGYTF